Presented here are 26 T cell receptor beta chains from one specimen sequenced in a study of blood T cell repertoires in COVID-19. Assay used: immunoSEQ multiplex PCR; TCRdb lists only in-frame clones, some missing. The sample consists of some 130,000 clones, approximately 90% of them appearing once. Specimen: peripheral blood. These receptors were collected from a man aged 45-65 years with acute or convalescent COVID-19.

This clone showed up just a few times. V is TRBV12-3 or TRBV12-4 and J is TRBJ2-5; 8 bases line up with TRBD1. V was pared by 6 bases and J by 3 bases, with 3 bases of the junction left unmatched. This CDR3 has 13 residues. CDR3 bases: TGTGCCAGCAGAAGGACAGGGAAAGAGACCCAGTACTTC. It encodes CASRRTGKETQYF.

The V gene is TRBV3-1 (or the pseudogene TRBV3-2), the J gene TRBJ1-2; D is possibly TRBD1 (6 bases). Deletions cut 0 bases from V and 5 bases from J, with 10 bases between. Germline CDR1 is LGHDT and CDR2 is YNNKEL (reference sequence). The CDR3 is 14 amino acids. This CDR3 is CASSQEAGVYGYTF. The CDR3 DNA reads TGTGCCAGCAGCCAAGAGGCAGGGGTATATGGCTACACCTTC.

J is TRBJ1-2 and V is TRBV28; possible D gene TRBD1, 5 bases. The CDR3 runs 12 residues. V was clipped by 4 bases and J by 6 bases, with 9 bases between them. The germline CDR1 and CDR2 sequences are MDHEN and SYDVKM. Here the CDR3 DNA reads TGTGCCAGCAGTTCAGGGTCGGATGGCTACACCTTC. This gives the protein CASSSGSDGYTF.

Concerning this clone: The sample carries other DNA sequences with the same CDR3. This sequence joins TRBV3-1 (or the pseudogene TRBV3-2) and TRBJ1-1; no reliable D call. Germline V gene lookup returns CDR1 LGHDT and CDR2 YNNKEL (reference sequence). The CDR3 spans 14 residues. V dropped 1 base and J dropped 1 base, with 7 bases sitting between them. CDR3 region: CASSQVGGNTEAFF. The CDR3 nucleotides are TGTGCCAGCAGCCAAGTCGGTGGGAACACTGAAGCTTTCTTT.

This chain uses TRBV5-1 with TRBJ1-2, with D perhaps matching TRBD1 (6 bases). V was trimmed by 2 bases and J by 8 bases, leaving 10 bases between them. Germline V gives CDR1 SGHRS, CDR2 YFSETQ. The length of the CDR3 is 12 residues. In DNA form, the CDR3 reads TGCGCCAGCAGCTTACAGGGTAGCGGCTACACCTTC. Translating it yields CASSLQGSGYTF.

This clone appeared once. This chain uses TRBV6-4 with TRBJ2-2, with a tentative D call TRBD1 (5 bases). The V gene's germline CDR1 is MRHNA and CDR2 SNTAGT. The CDR3 sequence is 14 residues long. V gave up 4 bases and J gave up 3 bases, with 9 bases separating them. The CDR3 sequence is CASSVARDTGELFF. CDR3 nucleotide sequence: TGTGCCAGCAGTGTCGCCAGGGACACCGGGGAGCTGTTTTTT.

This clone is a singleton in its sample. The CDR3 is CASSPLVGQPAGDTQYF. DNA for the CDR3: TGTGCCAGCAGCCCCCTCGTCGGGCAGCCGGCGGGAGATACGCAGTATTTT. This chain links TRBV7-9 with TRBJ2-3, with a possible D match to TRBD2 (5 bases). V lost 5 bases and J 5 bases, leaving 23 bases between the germline ends. CDR3 length: 17 residues. The germline CDR1 and CDR2 sequences are SEHNR and FQNEAQ (reference sequence). The full variable domain, in which reference TRBV7-9 and TRBJ2-3 provide the parts outside the CDR3, is DTGVSQNPRHKITKRGQNVTFRCDPISEHNRLYWYRQTLGQGPEFLTYFQNEAQLEKSRLLSDRFSAERPKGSFSTLEIQRTEQGDSAMYLCASSPLVGQPAGDTQYFGPGTRLTVL.

CDR3 nucleotide sequence: TGCGCCAGCAGCTTGAATACAGGGGAAGCTGAAGCTTTCTTT. Its translation: CASSLNTGEAEAFF. The V gene is TRBV5-1, the J gene TRBJ1-1; 7 nucleotides agree with TRBD1. Trimming removed 1 base from V and 6 bases from J; junction bases left unmatched: 6. The V gene's germline CDR1 is SGHRS and CDR2 YFSETQ. The CDR3 has 14 amino acids. The whole variable domain, remainder taken from reference TRBV5-1 and TRBJ1-1, is KAGVTQTPRYLIKTRGQQVTLSCSPISGHRSVSWYQQTPGQGLQFLFEYFSETQRNKGNFPGRFSGRQFSNSRSEMNVSTLELGDSALYLCASSLNTGEAEAFFGQGTRLTVV.

CDR3 in amino acids: CASTGRTGELFF. The CDR3 DNA is TGTGCCAGTACGGGTAGGACCGGGGAGCTGTTTTTT. The rearrangement links TRBV19 to TRBJ2-2; unclear D gene. Germline CDR1 and CDR2: LNHDA and SQIVND (reference sequence). V was clipped by 7 bases and J by 5 bases, with 8 bases between them. The CDR3 has 12 residues.

The rearrangement uses TRBV30 and TRBJ1-2, with 7 bases fitting TRBD1. V dropped 8 bases and J dropped 2; count of bases not matched to a gene: 5. This CDR3 contains 12 residues. Germline assignment: CDR1 GTSNPN and CDR2 SVGIG (reference sequence). The CDR3 is CASGQANYGYTF. The DNA of the CDR3 is TGTGCCAGTGGACAGGCCAACTATGGCTACACCTTC.

The chain recombines TRBV2 with TRBJ2-7, with D maybe TRBD1 (6 bases). The CDR3 has 12 amino acids. With 6 bases removed from V and 2 bases from J, the gap between germline ends came to 8 bases. Germline values: CDR1 SNHLY, CDR2 FYNNEI. Here the CDR3 reads CASSRQAYEQYF. For the CDR3, the DNA is TGTGCCAGCAGCAGACAGGCCTACGAGCAGTACTTC.

The chain recombines TRBV2 with TRBJ1-5; 9 bases line up with TRBD1. Germline V gene data show CDR1 as SNHLY and CDR2 as FYNNEI. V shed 8 bases, J shed 9 bases, and the junction held 14 bases outside the gene matches. This CDR3 contains 15 residues. The CDR3, as DNA: TGTGCCAGCGGCCCCTGGACAGGGGACCGGGGGCCCCAGCATTTT. Translated, it gives CASGPWTGDRGPQHF. Filled out from reference TRBV2 and TRBJ1-5, the complete variable domain reads EPEVTQTPSHQVTQMGQEVILRCVPISNHLYFYWYRQILGQKVEFLVSFYNNEISEKSEIFDDQFSVERPDGSNFTLKIRSTKLEDSAMYFCASGPWTGDRGPQHFGDGTRLSIL.

In its sample, this clone was seen once. The chain uses TRBV19 and TRBJ1-1; a weak D match, TRBD1 (5 bases). V was cut by 3 bases and J by 4 bases, with 18 bases left in between. This CDR3 region has 16 residues. Germline CDR1 and CDR2: LNHDA and SQIVND (reference sequence). The CDR3 region has the DNA TGTGCCAGTAGTATCTCAGGCGCAGGGTGGGCCACTGAAGCTTTCTTT. Residues: CASSISGAGWATEAFF. Full variable domain (remainder filled in from reference TRBV19 and TRBJ1-1): DGGITQSPKYLFRKEGQNVTLSCEQNLNHDAMYWYRQDPGQGLRLIYYSQIVNDFQKGDIAEGYSVSREKKESFPLTVTSAQKNPTAFYLCASSISGAGWATEAFFGQGTRLTVV.

The genes are TRBV28 and TRBJ1-5, with D tentatively TRBD1 (5 bases). Germline V lookup: CDR1 MDHEN, CDR2 SYDVKM. V was cut by 5 bases and J by 9 bases, with 17 bases left in between. CDR3 size: 14 residues. The DNA for the CDR3 is TGTGCCAGCAGTCTCCCCGGGGGGATCATGCCCCAGCATTTT. It translates to CASSLPGGIMPQHF. The variable domain in full, completed from reference TRBV28 and TRBJ1-5, reads DVKVTQSSRYLVKRTGEKVFLECVQDMDHENMFWYRQDPGLGLRLIYFSYDVKMKEKGDIPEGYSVSREKKERFSLILESASTNQTSMYLCASSLPGGIMPQHFGDGTRLSIL.

The V call is TRBV5-6, the J call TRBJ1-1, with a weak D call TRBD1 (6 bases). The length of the CDR3 is 14 residues. V gave up 3 bases and J gave up 4 bases, with 13 bases separating them. The germline gives CDR1 SGHDT, CDR2 YYEEEE. The CDR3 coding sequence is TGTGCCAGCAGCTCGTTACAGGGTTTCACTGAAGCTTTCTTT. Protein product: CASSSLQGFTEAFF.

This clone was seen a few times. The chain is built from TRBV15 and TRBJ2-7; 9 positions match TRBD2. V lost 0 bases to trimming and J lost 6 bases; unmatched junction nucleotides: 3. In germline, CDR1 is LNHNV, CDR2 YYDKDF (reference sequence). This CDR3 contains 14 residues. CDR3 region: CATSRELAGTEQYF. CDR3 coding DNA: TGTGCCACCAGCAGAGAGCTAGCGGGGACCGAGCAGTACTTC.

The V and J genes are TRBV7-2 and TRBJ2-7, with 7 bases identical to TRBD2. Germline V lookup: CDR1 SGHTA, CDR2 FQGNSA. Unmatched junction bases numbered 3, after V lost 1 base and J lost 0 bases. The CDR3 contains 15 residues. The CDR3 sequence: CASSLDRGSSYEQYF. The CDR3 nucleotides are TGTGCCAGCAGCTTAGATCGCGGGAGCTCCTACGAGCAGTACTTC. The full variable domain, its missing parts supplied by reference TRBV7-2 and TRBJ2-7, is GAGVSQSPSNKVTEKGKDVELRCDPISGHTALYWYRQSLGQGLEFLIYFQGNSAPDKSGLPSDRFSAERTGGSVSTLTIQRTQQEDSAVYLCASSLDRGSSYEQYFGPGTRLTVT.

This clone appeared a single time. V gene TRBV4-1 combines with J gene TRBJ2-2; 7 nucleotides agree with TRBD2. This CDR3 comprises 18 residues. V lost 0 bases to trimming and J lost 7 bases; unmatched junction nucleotides: 14. Germline CDR1 reads MGHRA; CDR2 reads YSYEKL. The CDR3 protein is CASSQEVQREISGGELFF. CDR3 DNA: TGCGCCAGCAGCCAAGAGGTTCAGCGGGAAATTTCTGGCGGGGAGCTGTTTTTT.

This clone showed up just a few times. The chain recombines TRBV9 with TRBJ2-2; no firm D call. Deletions cut 2 bases from V and 0 bases from J, with 5 bases between. The CDR3 is 14 amino acids. Looked up from germline, CDR1 is SGDLS and CDR2 is YYNGEE. The CDR3, as DNA: TGTGCCAGCAGCGTGACAACGAACACCGGGGAGCTGTTTTTT. This encodes CASSVTTNTGELFF.

The CDR3 DNA is TGCGCCAGCAGCTTGGCGACCCGGGCGGGCACTGAAGCTTTCTTT. It is translated as CASSLATRAGTEAFF. V is TRBV5-1 and J is TRBJ1-1; D is undetermined. The ends were cut back, 0 bases at V and 4 bases at J, with 13 bases in the middle. The CDR3 sequence is 15 residues long. Germline CDR1 and CDR2: SGHRS and YFSETQ.

This clone was recorded a few times. The chain joins TRBV25-1 to TRBJ2-5; TRBD1 matches at 8 bases. The CDR3 loop spans 14 amino acids. V was clipped by 7 bases and J by 3 bases; unmatched bases: 7. Germline V gene data show CDR1 as MGHDK and CDR2 as SYGVNS. DNA for the CDR3: TGTGCCAGCACTAGGACAGGGAATGAAGAGACCCAGTACTTC. Residues: CASTRTGNEETQYF.

This clone came up once. This chain connects TRBV29-1 to TRBJ1-1; D unclear. In germline, CDR1 is SQVTM, CDR2 ANQGSEA. This CDR3 is built from 13 residues. Trimming took off 3 bases at V and 5 bases at J, with 13 bases between the two ends. DNA for the CDR3: TGCAGCGTTGAGAGGTTATTATGGACTGAAGCTTTCTTT. Translation: CSVERLLWTEAFF.

The CDR3 is CASGFAEVTEAFF. For the CDR3, the DNA is TGTGCCAGCGGTTTTGCAGAAGTAACTGAAGCTTTCTTT. The rearrangement uses TRBV2 and TRBJ1-1; D is uncertain. Between the trimmed V and J ends, which lost 8 bases and 5 bases, there was a span of 15 bases. This CDR3 region has 13 residues. Germline lookup yields CDR1 SNHLY and CDR2 FYNNEI.

V usage is TRBV4-1 and J usage is TRBJ1-2, with 9 bases matching TRBD1. Germline CDR1 MGHRA, CDR2 YSYEKL. The CDR3 runs 16 residues. The ends lost 1 base at V and 6 bases at J; junction bases unmatched: 9. The CDR3 region is CASSQAMTGTGHGYTF. CDR3 DNA sequence: TGCGCCAGCAGCCAAGCCATGACCGGGACAGGGCATGGCTACACCTTC.

V gene TRBV28 combines with J gene TRBJ2-2; 7 nucleotides align to TRBD1. The CDR3 totals 15 residues. CDR1 MDHEN and CDR2 SYDVKM come from the germline V gene. Trimming removed 6 bases from V and 4 bases from J; junction bases left unmatched: 8. The CDR3, as DNA: TGTGCCAGCAGGATAAACAGGGGAGTCACCGGGGAGCTGTTTTTT. Protein: CASRINRGVTGELFF.

J is TRBJ1-1 and V is TRBV18; D unclear. With 3 bases removed from V and 2 bases from J, the gap between germline ends came to 4 bases. The CDR3 runs 12 residues. Germline V CDR1 and CDR2: KGHSH, LQKENI. The CDR3 is CASSPLNTEAFF. CDR3 DNA sequence: TGTGCCAGCTCACCCCTCAACACTGAAGCTTTCTTT.